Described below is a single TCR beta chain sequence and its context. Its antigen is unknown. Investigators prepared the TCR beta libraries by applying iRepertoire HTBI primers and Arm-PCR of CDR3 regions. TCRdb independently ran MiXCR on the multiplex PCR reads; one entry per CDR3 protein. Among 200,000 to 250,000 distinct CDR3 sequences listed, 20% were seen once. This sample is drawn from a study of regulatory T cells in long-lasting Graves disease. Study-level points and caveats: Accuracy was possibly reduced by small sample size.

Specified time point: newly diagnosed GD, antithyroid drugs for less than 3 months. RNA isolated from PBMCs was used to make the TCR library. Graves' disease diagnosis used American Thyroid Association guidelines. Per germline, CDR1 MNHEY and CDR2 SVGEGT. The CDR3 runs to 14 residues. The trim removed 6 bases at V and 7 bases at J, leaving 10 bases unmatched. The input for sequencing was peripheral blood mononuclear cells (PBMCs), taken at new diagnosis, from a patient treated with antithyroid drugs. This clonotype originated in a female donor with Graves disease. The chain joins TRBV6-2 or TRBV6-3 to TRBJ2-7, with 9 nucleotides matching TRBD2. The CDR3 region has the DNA TGTGCCAGCAGCCGCGTAGCGGGAGCCCAAGAGCAGTACTTC. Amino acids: CASSRVAGAQEQYF.